This T cell receptor beta chain was documented in a study of T cell repertoires in cytomegalovirus infection (dated by TCRdb to about 2019). In the study overall: Donor HLA type was relevant to the analysis, because carriage of CMV infection together with the matching HLA type was indicated by public TCR beta signatures.

The data were produced on an Illumina HiSeq 1500. The public reads were reprocessed in TCRdb via fastp at Q25 and MiXCR, keeping in-frame beta chains. Each entry is one CDR3 protein sequence, shown with its most common DNA and genes. The table for this sample lists around 290,000 distinct CDR3 sequences; under 30% of them were counted only once. The top ten hold approximately 15% of the sample. Overall results and qualifications from the work: In both this cohort and an independent cohort of some 350 donors, the cumulative frequency of public TCR beta family members distinguished carriers of CMV infection plus the relevant HLA type. The ex vivo response was dominated by HLA-C-restricted CMV-specific TCR beta clonotypes, which also provided the single most frequent clonotype in two of eight donors.

V was cut back by 1 base and J by 10 bases, leaving a gap of 5 bases between them. As encoded in the germline V gene, CDR1 is SGHTS while CDR2 is YDEGEE. From the cysteine through the phenylalanine, the CDR3 covers 10 amino acids. Of the read, only the CDR3 DNA is kept; its 30 bases are in frame from base 1. The sample holds a few counts of this clonotype. Its recognized antigen is unknown. Base qualities are not provided; no much larger clone lies one nucleotide away. The chain is encoded by TRBV5-8 joined to TRBJ1-1, with the D segment identity uncertain. Sequencing was carried out using PBMCs. The sequence derives from a human donor in good health (CMV status not recorded). Some clones in this sample may be carry-over from other donors' samples. The CDR3 sequence is CASSLLRAFF. The sequenced DNA: TGTGCCAGCAGCTTGCTGAGAGCTTTCTTT. Reference TRBV5-8 and TRBJ1-1 genes cover what lies past the CDR3, so the full variable domain is EAGVTQSPTHLIKTRGQQATLRCSPISGHTSVYWYQQALGLGLQFLLWYDEGEERNRGNFPPRFSGRQFPNYSSELNVNALELEDSALYLCASSLLRAFFGQGTRLTVV.